This T cell receptor beta chain comes out of a study of cytotoxic CD8 clonotypes in ibrutinib-treated CLL. Measured with immunoSEQ multiplex PCR; TCRdb has only the in-frame clones, and not every one. The sample comprises some 25,000 clones, roughly 69% of which are singletons, and just over 50% rests with the top ten. V shed 5 bases, J shed 7 bases, and the junction held 8 bases outside the gene matches. The CDR3 is 13 residues long. Germline values: CDR1 SEHNR, CDR2 FQNEAQ (reference sequence). The material sequenced was PBMCs, taken at disease progression, from a patient treated with ibrutinib. The genes are TRBV7-9 and TRBJ2-7, with 7 nucleotides matching TRBD1. The TCR was taken from a human donor with chronic lymphocytic leukemia. The CDR3, as DNA: TGTGCCAGCAGCCCCCGGGACAGTTGGGAGCAGTACTTC. Translation gives CASSPRDSWEQYF.